This record looks at one T cell receptor (beta chain) sequence and its context. The antigen remains undetermined. This record comes from a study of T cell repertoires in cytomegalovirus infection. Turning to the study itself: In public TCR beta signatures, there were indications of both CMV infection and matching HLA type.

TCRdb used MiXCR to reprocess the reads, holding one entry per CDR3 protein. The table includes about 530,000 distinct CDR3 sequences, around 27% detected once. Between the trimmed V and J ends, which lost 7 bases and 7 bases, there was a span of 20 bases. Germline V gene sequence: CDR1 KGHSH, CDR2 LQKENI. There are 15 residues in the CDR3. Study findings and constraints: CMV carriers having the relevant HLA were flagged by cumulative public TCR beta family frequency. CMV-specific TCR beta clonotypes restricted by HLA-C dominated the ex vivo response.

This clonotype originated in a human donor in good health (CMV status not recorded). Some clones in this sample may be carry-over from other donors' samples. The material sequenced was PBMCs. The rearrangement uses TRBV18 and TRBJ2-1; the D gene is possibly TRBD2 (5 bases). CDR3 DNA: TGTGCCAGCTTCGAGGGCTTAGCTGGGAAGAATGAGCAGTTCTTC. Translating gives CASFEGLAGKNEQFF.